Detailed here is one T cell receptor beta chain. The source of the sample is a study of beta chain features in type 1 diabetes. Study in general: There were about 110,000,000 sorted cells examined across all samples.

TCRB transcripts that were expressed got sequenced, as all of the isolated RNA had been reverse transcribed. Produced via immunoSEQ multiplex PCR; TCRdb's table is partial and in-frame only. The sample consists of 150,000 or so clones, 11% of them appearing once. From germline, CDR1 is SGHTA and CDR2 FQGNSA. V was pared by 5 bases and J by 2 bases, with 3 bases of the junction left unmatched. This CDR3 region has 13 residues. Sequenced input: central memory CD4+ T cells from blood. The receptor was isolated from a man aged 18 to 29 in good health. The V gene is TRBV7-2, the J gene TRBJ2-7; TRBD1 aligns across 7 bases. The CDR3, as DNA: TGTGCCAGCAGCATGGGACAGACCTACGAGCAGTACTTC. Translation gives CASSMGQTYEQYF.